This T cell receptor delta chain was recovered during a study of gamma-delta chains in newborns, infants, children. In the study overall: Microbial exposure reportedly drives polyclonal innate γδ T cell expansion after birth.

The CDR3 has 15 residues. V lost 0 bases to trimming and J lost 4 bases; unmatched junction nucleotides: 7. Germline loops: CDR1 GEAIGNYY, CDR2 EKD. TCRdb re-called clones from the reads via CATT. Of around 11,000 delta-chain clones detected, just under 9% appear once; the ten largest clones hold around 3.8%. This TCR derives from a child who was a newborn, infant or young child, either healthy, febrile or measles-vaccinated (not recorded which). Sequencing used blood. The V gene is TRDV2, the J gene TRDJ1; 7 bases align to TRDD3. The CDR3 sequence is CACDTLGGTHDKLIF. In DNA form, the CDR3 reads TGTGCCTGTGACACCCTGGGGGGGACCCACGATAAACTCATCTTT.